Given below is one T cell receptor beta chain in context. The entry originates in a study of T cell responses to AZD1222 COVID-19 vaccine. Germline V CDR1 and CDR2: SEHNR, FQNEAQ (reference sequence). The trim removed 5 bases at V and 6 bases at J, leaving 8 bases unmatched. This CDR3 is built from 14 residues. Produced via immunoSEQ multiplex PCR; TCRdb's table is partial and in-frame only. The table records about 85,000 clones, about 92% of them present only once. This sequence was found in an adult in good health. This material consisted of peripheral blood, taken on day 0 of AZD1222 vaccination. The V call is TRBV7-9, the J call TRBJ1-1; 8 positions match TRBD1. CDR3 nucleotide sequence: TGTGCCAGCAGCCTGGACAGGGCAGCTCCTGAAGCTTTCTTT. Translated: CASSLDRAAPEAFF.